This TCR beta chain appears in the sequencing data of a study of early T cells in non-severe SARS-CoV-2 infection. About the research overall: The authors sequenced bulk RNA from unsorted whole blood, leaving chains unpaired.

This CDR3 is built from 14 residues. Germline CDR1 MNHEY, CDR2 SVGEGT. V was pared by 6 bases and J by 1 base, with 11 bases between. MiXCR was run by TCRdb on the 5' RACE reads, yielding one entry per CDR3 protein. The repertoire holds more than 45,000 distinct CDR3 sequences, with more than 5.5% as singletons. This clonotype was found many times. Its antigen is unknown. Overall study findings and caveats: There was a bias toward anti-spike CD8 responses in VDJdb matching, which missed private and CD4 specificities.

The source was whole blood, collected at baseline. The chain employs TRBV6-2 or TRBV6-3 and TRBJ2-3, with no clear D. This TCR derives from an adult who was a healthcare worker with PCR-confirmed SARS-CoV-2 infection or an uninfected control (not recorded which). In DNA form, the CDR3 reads TGTGCCAGCAGAGATCCGCTCGGCACAGATACGCAGTATTTT. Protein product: CASRDPLGTDTQYF.